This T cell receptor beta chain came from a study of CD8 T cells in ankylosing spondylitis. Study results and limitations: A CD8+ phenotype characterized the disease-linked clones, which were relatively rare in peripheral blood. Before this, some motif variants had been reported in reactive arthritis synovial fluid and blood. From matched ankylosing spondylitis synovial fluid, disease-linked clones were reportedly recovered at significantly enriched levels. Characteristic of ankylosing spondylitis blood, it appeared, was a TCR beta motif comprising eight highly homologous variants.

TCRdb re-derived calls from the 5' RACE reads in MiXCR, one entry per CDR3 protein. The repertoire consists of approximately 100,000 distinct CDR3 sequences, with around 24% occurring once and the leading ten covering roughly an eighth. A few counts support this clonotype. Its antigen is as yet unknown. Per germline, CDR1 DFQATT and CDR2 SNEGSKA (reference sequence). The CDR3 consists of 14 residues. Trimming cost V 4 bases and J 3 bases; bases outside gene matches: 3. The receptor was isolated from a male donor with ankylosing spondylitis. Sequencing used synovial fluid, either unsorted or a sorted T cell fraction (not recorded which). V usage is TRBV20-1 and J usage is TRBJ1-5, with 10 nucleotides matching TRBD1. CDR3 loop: CSATDRGLNQPQHF. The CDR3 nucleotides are TGCAGTGCTACCGACAGGGGGCTCAATCAGCCCCAGCATTTT.